This TCR beta chain was recorded in a study of T cell responses to AZD1222 COVID-19 vaccine (dated by TCRdb to the early 2020s). Study-wide context: A total of more than 230 trial participants underwent TCR sequencing, of whom 207 received two doses of AZD1222 and some 26 received two doses of the MenACWY control vaccine. Trial participants were enrolled by age into subgroups of 18-55, 56-69 and 70-plus years, and roughly 150, 30 and 60 TCR-sequenced participants, respectively, were included in these subgroups. Study-wide conclusions, independent of this receptor: Conclusions about previously exposed vaccinees were limited because only six AZD1222 recipients were SARS-CoV-2 seropositive at baseline. Participants were mostly white British and included more females than males, and it was suggested by the authors that clonal diversity may have been underestimated. In the small 56-69-year group, the increase in depth fell short of significance, most likely because of low power. Epitopes outside the regions mutated in the B.1.351 and B.1.1.7 variants were reportedly recognized by nearly half of the unique spike-specific TCRs. After two AZD1222 doses, both the breadth and the depth of spike-specific TCRs were significantly higher than at day 0 and than in MenACWY recipients. Because no samples from the day 14 peak response were available, repertoires could be characterized only after the peak T cell response. Vaccine-associated CD4 TCRs spanned the whole spike protein, with dominant responses in regions 160-218 and 743-854.

The sample holds a few counts of this clone. Its antigen is still unknown. Base quality data are lacking; no much larger clone is found one base away. What this sample's time point label stands for: about 28 days (+/-7) after the second vaccine dose. Per the publication, the treatment or condition label means: meningococcal conjugate vaccine given as trial control. The vaccinee samples were drawn from two UK trials, COV001 and COV002, one of which was a single-blind randomized controlled phase 2/3 trial testing AZD1222 (ChAdOx1 nCoV-19) in healthy adults. Trial participant PBMC samples were collected at day 0 and day 28 after the second dose for TCRbeta chain sequencing. The CDR3 regions of human TCRbeta chains were subjected to immunosequencing. On the study's bioinformatics: TCRs in the repertoires were compared against a reference library of SARS-CoV-2-specific TCRs that had been generated with the MIRA antigen-specificity platform. Breadth meant the fraction of unique TCRs that were SARS-CoV-2-associated, whereas depth meant the fraction of total T cells that were SARS-CoV-2-associated. Using the MIRA data, every spike-specific TCR was mapped to the spike region that the TCR reacted to and assigned to either a CD4 or a CD8 class. Log10-transformed breadth and depth values were compared by one-way ANOVA with Sidak's multiple comparisons tests. Imported from immuneACCESS, the table was reduced by TCRdb to in-frame sequences with V and J called. These copies leave out some clones; in studies compared against another copy, an unresolved V gene accounts for under half, and the cause of the remainder is not known. V, J and clone size derive from that table, while D and trimming were established from the DNA sequence. For this sample the table gives about 120,000 clones, of which approximately 92% were detected only once. Over 4% of the sample goes to the ten largest clones.

This specimen consisted of peripheral blood, obtained 28 days after the second dose of the MenACWY control vaccine. The receptor was isolated from an adult who received the MenACWY meningococcal vaccine as a control.

The DNA sequence is as follows: TGTGCCAGCAGCTTAGACGGGAGCAATCAGCCCCAGCATTTT. Its protein reads: CASSLDGSNQPQHF. The rearrangement combines TRBV7-2 with TRBJ1-5; too little of a D gene remains to name it. The CDR3 numbers 14 residues from cysteine through phenylalanine. Only the CDR3 portion is preserved as DNA: 42 bases, with reading frame beginning at the first base. The trim is 1 base for V and 1 base for J, with a gap of 5 bases between the germline ends. The germline V gene gives CDR1 as SGHTA and CDR2 as FQGNSA.